Presented here are 9 T cell receptor beta chains from one specimen sequenced in a study of blood T cell repertoires in COVID-19. The data were produced by immunoSEQ multiplex PCR, yet TCRdb's version contains in-frame clones alone and is incomplete. This sample carries 130,000 to 150,000 clones, 87% of them seen once, and the ten largest clones take over 0.75%. Sequencing was performed on peripheral blood. The receptor set was obtained from a woman aged 50 to 60 with acute or convalescent COVID-19.

The CDR3 region is CASSATSGSTYEQYF. The CDR3 DNA reads as TGTGCCAGTAGTGCTACTAGCGGGAGTACTTACGAGCAGTACTTC. The chain links TRBV19 to TRBJ2-7, with 11 positions matching TRBD2. The trim removed 5 bases at V and 4 bases at J, leaving 7 bases unmatched. The germline gives CDR1 LNHDA, CDR2 SQIVND (reference sequence). The CDR3 is 15 residues long.

The V and J genes are TRBV19 and TRBJ1-1; 8 bases map to TRBD1. Germline CDR1 and CDR2: LNHDA and SQIVND (reference sequence). The CDR3 spans 13 residues. Germline trimming cut 2 bases from V and 7 bases from J; bases unmatched to any gene: 3. The DNA of the CDR3 is TGTGCCAGTAGTATAAACAGGGGGTTTGAAGCTTTCTTT. As protein: CASSINRGFEAFF. The full variable domain, with the rest looked up from reference TRBV19 and TRBJ1-1, is DGGITQSPKYLFRKEGQNVTLSCEQNLNHDAMYWYRQDPGQGLRLIYYSQIVNDFQKGDIAEGYSVSREKKESFPLTVTSAQKNPTAFYLCASSINRGFEAFFGQGTRLTVV.

This sequence joins TRBV11-1 and TRBJ2-1; TRBD2 agrees at 10 bases. This CDR3 contains 16 residues. The trim removed 0 bases at V and 7 bases at J, leaving 6 bases unmatched. CDR1 is SGHAT and CDR2 is FQDESV in the germline V gene (reference sequence). The CDR3 protein is CASSLAPPGLANEQFF. The DNA of the CDR3 is TGTGCCAGCAGCTTAGCGCCGCCGGGACTAGCGAATGAGCAGTTCTTC.

On this clone: One junction end disagrees with the germline gene, perhaps due to a read error. This sequence joins TRBV27 and TRBJ1-6, with D possibly matching TRBD1 (6 bases). CDR1 and CDR2 from the germline V gene are MNHEY and SMNVEV (reference sequence). The CDR3 is made up of 13 amino acids. In DNA, the CDR3 is TGTGCCAGCAGTGGGGACATCACTTCATCCCTCCACTTT. Translating it yields CASSGDITSSLHF.

The rearrangement links TRBV28 to TRBJ1-1; D unclear. The CDR3 runs 11 residues. V was clipped by 8 bases and J by 0 bases, with 4 bases between them. Germline lookup yields CDR1 MDHEN and CDR2 SYDVKM. Here the CDR3 DNA reads TGTGCCAGCCGGGTGAACACTGAAGCTTTCTTT. Its protein is CASRVNTEAFF.

The chain couples TRBV10-3 to TRBJ1-3; D gene ambiguous. V was shortened by 2 bases and J by 1 base, with 9 bases between the two germline ends. The CDR3 sequence is 15 residues long. Per germline, CDR1 ENHRY and CDR2 SYGVKD. The CDR3 DNA is TGTGCCATCAGTGAGGAGGAGGTGTCTGGAAACACCATATATTTT. It yields the protein CAISEEEVSGNTIYF.

The chain uses TRBV5-1 and TRBJ1-3; TRBD1 aligns across 7 bases. This CDR3 is 15 amino acids long. V shed 4 bases, J shed 2 bases, and the junction held 6 bases outside the gene matches. Per the germline V gene, CDR1 is SGHRS and CDR2 is YFSETQ. In nucleotides, the CDR3 is TGCGCCAGCAGCGCAACAGGGGCAACTGGAAACACCATATATTTT. It codes for CASSATGATGNTIYF.

The genes are TRBV10-1 and TRBJ2-4; weak D call: TRBD1 (6 bases). The V and J ends lost 3 bases and 6 bases respectively, with 12 bases between them. The CDR3 is 14 amino acids. CDR1 and CDR2 (germline): WNHNN, SYGVQD (reference sequence). CDR3 coding DNA: TGCGCCAGCAGTGATACAGGGCCGGTAAACATTCAGTACTTC. This gives the protein CASSDTGPVNIQYF.

The chain uses TRBV2 and TRBJ2-3; perhaps TRBD2 as D (6 bases). Germline CDR1 and CDR2: SNHLY and FYNNEI. V was pared by 3 bases and J by 3 bases, with 13 bases between. There are 15 residues in the CDR3. CDR3 sequence reads: CASSDRFGGTDTQYF. The CDR3 DNA follows: TGTGCCAGCAGTGATCGTTTCGGAGGGACAGATACGCAGTATTTT.